Listed below are T cell receptor beta chains from one sample, sequenced in a study of blood T cell repertoires in COVID-19. Profiling relied on immunoSEQ multiplex PCR, and the TCRdb table lists in-frame clones only, not all of them. The repertoire consists of about 200,000 clones, with approximately 80% occurring once and the leading ten covering over 12%. Material: PBMCs or T cells enriched from blood (not recorded which). The receptors come from a man in his forties or fifties who had recovered from COVID-19. The CDR3 runs from the conserved cysteine through the conserved F or W. Each record gives: D gene, V gene, J gene, clone size, CDR3 DNA, CDR3 protein. A D gene is named only where the DNA matches it firmly. Rows give clone size only sometimes, using once, few, many, or a class for an expanded clone.

D: TRBD1
V: TRBV28
J: TRBJ1-2
size: -
DNA: TGTGCCAGCAGAAATGACAGGGTTTATGGCTACACCTTC
CDR3: CASRNDRVYGYTF

D: -
V: TRBV29-1
J: TRBJ1-2
size: -
DNA: TGCAGCGTGCGGGAGCAAACTAACTATGGCTACACCTTC
CDR3: CSVREQTNYGYTF

D: -
V: TRBV7-2
J: TRBJ2-2
size: -
DNA: TGTGCCAGCAGCCCCGCGGGACTTACCACCGGGGAGCTGTTTTTT
CDR3: CASSPAGLTTGELFF

D: -
V: TRBV7-9
J: TRBJ2-7
size: few
DNA: TGTGCCAGCAGCCCTCTCGGGTACGAGCAGTACTTC
CDR3: CASSPLGYEQYF

D: -
V: TRBV3-1/TRBV3-2
J: TRBJ1-2
size: once
DNA: TGTGCCAGCAATCAGGGAGGAGGCTACACCTTC
CDR3: CASNQGGGYTF

D: -
V: TRBV7-9
J: TRBJ1-2
size: few
DNA: TGTGCCAGCAGCTTAGTCGGGGCTAACTATGGCTACACCTTC
CDR3: CASSLVGANYGYTF

D: -
V: TRBV4-1
J: TRBJ1-2
size: -
DNA: TGCGCCAGCAGGGGGGGGACTAACTATGGCTACACCTTC
CDR3: CASRGGTNYGYTF

D: -
V: TRBV18
J: TRBJ1-1
size: -
DNA: TGTGCCAGCTCACCACCCGACACGAGGGGGACTGAAGCTTTCTTT
CDR3: CASSPPDTRGTEAFF

D: TRBD1
V: TRBV6-5
J: TRBJ2-6
size: -
DNA: TGTGCCAGCAGTTGGACAGGGACTGGGGCCAACGTCCTGACTTTC
CDR3: CASSWTGTGANVLTF

D: -
V: TRBV27
J: TRBJ1-2
size: -
DNA: TGTGCCAGCAGTCCCGACTCGTCCAGGGTGGGCTACACCTTC
CDR3: CASSPDSSRVGYTF

D: TRBD2
V: TRBV3-1/TRBV3-2
J: TRBJ2-2
size: -
DNA: TGTGCCAGCAGCCAGGGGACTAGCCCCGGGGAGCTGTTTTTT
CDR3: CASSQGTSPGELFF

D: -
V: TRBV12-3/TRBV12-4
J: TRBJ1-2
size: once
DNA: TGTGCCAGCAGCCCGGGGAGTAGGCGAGGCTACACCTTC
CDR3: CASSPGSRRGYTF

D: TRBD1
V: TRBV14
J: TRBJ1-2
size: -
DNA: TGTGCCAGCAGACGGACAGGGAACTATGGCTACACCTTC
CDR3: CASRRTGNYGYTF

D: -
V: TRBV7-9
J: TRBJ1-5
size: once
DNA: TGTGCCAGCAGCTTAGGGGGGGGACAGCCCCAGCATTTT
CDR3: CASSLGGGQPQHF

D: TRBD2
V: TRBV24-1
J: TRBJ2-1
size: -
DNA: TGTGCCACCAGTGATCCCGACCAGCGGGATTACAATGAGCAGTTCTTC
CDR3: CATSDPDQRDYNEQFF

D: TRBD2
V: TRBV27
J: TRBJ2-1
size: -
DNA: TGTGCCAGCAGTCTCCGGGGGGGAGGGATCGGAGAGCAGTTCTTC
CDR3: CASSLRGGGIGEQFF